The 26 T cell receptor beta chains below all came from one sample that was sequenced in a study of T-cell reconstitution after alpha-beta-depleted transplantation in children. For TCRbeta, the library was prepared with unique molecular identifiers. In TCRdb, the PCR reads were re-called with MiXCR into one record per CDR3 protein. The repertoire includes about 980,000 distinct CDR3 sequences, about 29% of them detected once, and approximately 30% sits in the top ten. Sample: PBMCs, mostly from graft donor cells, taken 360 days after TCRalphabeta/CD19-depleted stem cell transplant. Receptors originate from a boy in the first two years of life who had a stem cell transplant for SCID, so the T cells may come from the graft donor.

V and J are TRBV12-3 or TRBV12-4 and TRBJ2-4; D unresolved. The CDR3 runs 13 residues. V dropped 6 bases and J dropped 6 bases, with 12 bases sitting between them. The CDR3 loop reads CASSPSSVNIQYF. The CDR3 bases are TGTGCCAGCAGCCCCTCAAGCGTAAACATTCAGTACTTC.

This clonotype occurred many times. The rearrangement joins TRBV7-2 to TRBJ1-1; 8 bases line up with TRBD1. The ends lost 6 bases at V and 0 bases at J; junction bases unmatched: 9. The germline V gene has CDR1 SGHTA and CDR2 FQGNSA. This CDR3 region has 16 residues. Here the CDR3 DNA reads TGTGCCAGCAGGACGATCGCAGGGGGCATGAACACTGAAGCTTTCTTT. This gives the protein CASRTIAGGMNTEAFF.

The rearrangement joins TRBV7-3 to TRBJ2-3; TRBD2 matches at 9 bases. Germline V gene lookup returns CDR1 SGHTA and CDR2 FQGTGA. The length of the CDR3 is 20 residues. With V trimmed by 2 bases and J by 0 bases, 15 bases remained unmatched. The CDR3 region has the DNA TGTGCCAGCAGCTTACACCCTAGTGGTAGCGGGGGTGACAGCACAGATACGCAGTATTTT. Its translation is CASSLHPSGSGGDSTDTQYF. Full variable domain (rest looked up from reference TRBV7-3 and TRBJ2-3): GAGVSQTPSNKVTEKGKYVELRCDPISGHTALYWYRQSLGQGPEFLIYFQGTGAADDSGLPNDRFFAVRPEGSVSTLKIQRTERGDSAVYLCASSLHPSGSGGDSTDTQYFGPGTRLTVL.

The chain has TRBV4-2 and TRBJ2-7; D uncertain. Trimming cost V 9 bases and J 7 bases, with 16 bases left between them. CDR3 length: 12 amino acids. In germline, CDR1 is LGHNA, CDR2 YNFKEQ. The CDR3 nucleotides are TGTGCCAGTAATGACCTCCTAGGGGAGCAGTACTTC. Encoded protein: CASNDLLGEQYF.

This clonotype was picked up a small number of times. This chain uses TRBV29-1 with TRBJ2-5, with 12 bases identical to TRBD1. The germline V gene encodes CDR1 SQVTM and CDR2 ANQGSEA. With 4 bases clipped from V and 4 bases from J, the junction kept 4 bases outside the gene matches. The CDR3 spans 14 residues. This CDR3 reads CSVARDRGRETQYF. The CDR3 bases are TGCAGCGTTGCTCGGGACAGGGGGCGAGAGACCCAGTACTTC.

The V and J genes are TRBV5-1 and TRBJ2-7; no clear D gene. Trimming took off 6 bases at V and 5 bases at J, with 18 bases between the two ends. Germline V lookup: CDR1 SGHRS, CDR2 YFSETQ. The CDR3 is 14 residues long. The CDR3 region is CASKEIRTSNEQYF. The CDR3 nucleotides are TGCGCCAGCAAGGAGATCCGGACCAGTAACGAGCAGTACTTC.

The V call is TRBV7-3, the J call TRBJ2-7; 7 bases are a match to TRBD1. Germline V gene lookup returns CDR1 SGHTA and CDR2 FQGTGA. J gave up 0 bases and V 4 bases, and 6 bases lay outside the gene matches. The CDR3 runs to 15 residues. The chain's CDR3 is CASSSGQSISYEQYF. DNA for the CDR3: TGTGCCAGCAGCTCGGGACAGTCTATCTCCTACGAGCAGTACTTC.

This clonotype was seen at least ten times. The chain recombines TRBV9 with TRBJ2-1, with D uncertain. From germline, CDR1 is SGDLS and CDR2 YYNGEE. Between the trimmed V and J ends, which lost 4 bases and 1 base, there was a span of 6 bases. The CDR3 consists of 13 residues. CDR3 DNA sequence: TGTGCCAGCAGCAAGTGGTCCTACAATGAGCAGTTCTTC. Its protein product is CASSKWSYNEQFF.

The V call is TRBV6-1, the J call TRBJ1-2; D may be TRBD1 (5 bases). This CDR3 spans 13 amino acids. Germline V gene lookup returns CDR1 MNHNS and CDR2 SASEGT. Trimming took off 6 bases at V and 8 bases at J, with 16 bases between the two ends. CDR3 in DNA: TGTGCCAGCAGGGACCCCAGGGTACGAGGCTACACCTTC. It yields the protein CASRDPRVRGYTF.

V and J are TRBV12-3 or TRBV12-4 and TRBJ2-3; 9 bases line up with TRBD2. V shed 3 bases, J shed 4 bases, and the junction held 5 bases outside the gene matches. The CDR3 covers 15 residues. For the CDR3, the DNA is TGTGCCAGCAGTTTGGCTAGCGGGGAGGCAGATACGCAGTATTTT. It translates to CASSLASGEADTQYF.

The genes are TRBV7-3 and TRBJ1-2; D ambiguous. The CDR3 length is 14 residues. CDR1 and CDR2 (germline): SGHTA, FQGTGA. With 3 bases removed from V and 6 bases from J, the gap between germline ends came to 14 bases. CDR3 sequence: CASSLVPAMHGYTF. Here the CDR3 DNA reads TGTGCCAGCAGCTTGGTCCCAGCGATGCATGGCTACACCTTC. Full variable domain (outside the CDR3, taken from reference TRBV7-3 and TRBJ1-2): GAGVSQTPSNKVTEKGKYVELRCDPISGHTALYWYRQSLGQGPEFLIYFQGTGAADDSGLPNDRFFAVRPEGSVSTLKIQRTERGDSAVYLCASSLVPAMHGYTFGSGTRLTVV.

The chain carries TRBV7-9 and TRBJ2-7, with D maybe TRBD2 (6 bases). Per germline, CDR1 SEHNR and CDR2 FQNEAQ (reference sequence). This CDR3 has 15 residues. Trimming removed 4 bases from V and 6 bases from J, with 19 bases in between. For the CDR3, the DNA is TGTGCCAGCAGCTCGGCCGGGAGCCAAGAGGTCGAGCAGTACTTC. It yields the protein CASSSAGSQEVEQYF.

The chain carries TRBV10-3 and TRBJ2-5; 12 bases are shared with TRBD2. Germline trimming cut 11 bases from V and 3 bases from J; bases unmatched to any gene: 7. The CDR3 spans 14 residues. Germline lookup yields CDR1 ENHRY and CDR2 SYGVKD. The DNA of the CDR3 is TGTGCCGCCTCTAGCGGGGGGGTCAAAGAGACCCAGTACTTC. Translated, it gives CAASSGGVKETQYF.

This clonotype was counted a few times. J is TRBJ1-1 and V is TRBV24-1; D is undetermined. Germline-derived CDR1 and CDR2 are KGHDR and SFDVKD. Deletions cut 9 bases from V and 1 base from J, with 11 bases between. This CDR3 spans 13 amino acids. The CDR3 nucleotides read TGTGCCACCCGTGCGTTCGGGAACACTGAAGCTTTCTTT. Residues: CATRAFGNTEAFF.

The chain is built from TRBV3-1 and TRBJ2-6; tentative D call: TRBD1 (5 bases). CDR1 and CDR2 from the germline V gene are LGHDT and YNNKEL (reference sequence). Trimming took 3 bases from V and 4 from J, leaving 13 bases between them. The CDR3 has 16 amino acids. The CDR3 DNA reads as TGTGCCAGCAGCCACTCGACAGTCCGAGGGGCCAACGTCCTGACTTTC. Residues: CASSHSTVRGANVLTF. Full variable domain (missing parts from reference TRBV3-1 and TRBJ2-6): DTAVSQTPKYLVTQMGNDKSIKCEQNLGHDTMYWYKQDSKKFLKIMFSYNNKELIINETVPNRFSPKSPDKAHLNLHINSLELGDSAVYFCASSHSTVRGANVLTFGAGSRLTVL.

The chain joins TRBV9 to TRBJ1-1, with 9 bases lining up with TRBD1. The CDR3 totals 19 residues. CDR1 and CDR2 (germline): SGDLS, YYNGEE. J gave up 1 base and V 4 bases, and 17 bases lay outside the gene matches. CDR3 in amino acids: CASSRSIKTGGSRNTEAFF. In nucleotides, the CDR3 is TGTGCCAGCAGCCGTTCCATTAAAACAGGGGGCTCTCGGAACACTGAAGCTTTCTTT.

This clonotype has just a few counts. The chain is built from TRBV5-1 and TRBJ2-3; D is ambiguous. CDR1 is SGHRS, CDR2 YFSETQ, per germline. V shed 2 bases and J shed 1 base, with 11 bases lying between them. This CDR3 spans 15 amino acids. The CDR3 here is CASSFGEDRTDTQYF. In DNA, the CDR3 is TGCGCCAGCAGCTTTGGGGAAGACCGCACAGATACGCAGTATTTT.

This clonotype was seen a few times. CDR3 in DNA: TGTGCCAGCAGCGTGGAGGGACAGCCAAACACCGGGGAGCTGTTTTTT. Its protein product is CASSVEGQPNTGELFF. V gene TRBV9 combines with J gene TRBJ2-2; a weak D match, TRBD1 (7 bases). The V end lost 2 bases, the J end lost 2 bases, and 13 bases lay between the germline ends. The CDR3 covers 16 residues. The germline V gene encodes CDR1 SGDLS and CDR2 YYNGEE.

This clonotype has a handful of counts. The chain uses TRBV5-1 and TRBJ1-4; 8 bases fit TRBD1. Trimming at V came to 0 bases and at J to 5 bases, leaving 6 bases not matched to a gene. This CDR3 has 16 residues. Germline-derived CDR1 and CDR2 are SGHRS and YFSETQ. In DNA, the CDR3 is TGCGCCAGCAGCTTGGGTTCGACAGGGGCGAATGAAAAACTGTTTTTT. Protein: CASSLGSTGANEKLFF.

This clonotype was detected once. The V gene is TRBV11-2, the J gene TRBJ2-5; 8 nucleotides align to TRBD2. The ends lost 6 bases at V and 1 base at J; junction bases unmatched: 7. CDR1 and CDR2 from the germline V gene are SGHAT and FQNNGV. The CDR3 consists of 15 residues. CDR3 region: CASRVLAGAQETQYF. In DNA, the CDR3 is TGTGCCAGCAGAGTGCTAGCGGGTGCCCAAGAGACCCAGTACTTC.

CDR3 region: CASSLTRTDGIETQYF. In DNA form, the CDR3 reads TGTGCCAGCAGTTTAACCCGGACGGACGGAATAGAGACCCAGTACTTC. J is TRBJ2-5 and V is TRBV12-3 or TRBV12-4; no firm D call. Deletions cut 2 bases from V and 4 bases from J, with 17 bases between. This CDR3 has 16 residues.

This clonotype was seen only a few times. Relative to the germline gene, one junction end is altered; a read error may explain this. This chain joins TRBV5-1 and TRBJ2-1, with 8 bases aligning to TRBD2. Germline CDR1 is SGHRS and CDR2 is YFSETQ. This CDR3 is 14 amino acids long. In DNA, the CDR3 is TGTGCCAGCAGTCCGGGACTAGTCTACAATGAGCAGTTCTTC. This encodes CASSPGLVYNEQFF.

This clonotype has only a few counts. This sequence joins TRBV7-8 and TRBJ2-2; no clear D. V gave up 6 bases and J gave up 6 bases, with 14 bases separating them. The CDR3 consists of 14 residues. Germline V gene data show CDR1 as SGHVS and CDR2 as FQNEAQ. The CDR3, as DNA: TGTGCCAGCAGATCCGAGAATTGGCCCGGGGAGCTGTTTTTT. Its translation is CASRSENWPGELFF.

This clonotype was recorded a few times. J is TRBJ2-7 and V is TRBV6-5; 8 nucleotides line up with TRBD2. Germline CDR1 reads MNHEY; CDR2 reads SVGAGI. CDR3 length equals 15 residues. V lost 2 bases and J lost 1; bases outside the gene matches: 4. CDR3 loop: CASSYAGGHSYEQYF. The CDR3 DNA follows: TGTGCCAGCAGTTACGCGGGGGGCCATTCCTACGAGCAGTACTTC.

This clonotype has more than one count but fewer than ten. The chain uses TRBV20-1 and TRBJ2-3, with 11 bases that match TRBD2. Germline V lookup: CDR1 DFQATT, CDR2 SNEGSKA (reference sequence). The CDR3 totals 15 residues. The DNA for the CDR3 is TGCAGCGTTTCCTTACTAGCGGGGGACACAGATACGCAGTATTTT. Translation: CSVSLLAGDTDTQYF.

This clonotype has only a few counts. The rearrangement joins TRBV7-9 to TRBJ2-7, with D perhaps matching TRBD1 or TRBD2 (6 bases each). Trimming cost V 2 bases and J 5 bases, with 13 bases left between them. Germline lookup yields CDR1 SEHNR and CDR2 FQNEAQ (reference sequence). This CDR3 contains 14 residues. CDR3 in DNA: TGTGCCAGCAGCTTAAGTGGGGGGCGGGACGAGCAGTACTTC. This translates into CASSLSGGRDEQYF.